This entry features one TCR beta chain sequence. Its antigen specificity is not known. Qualities for individual bases were not recorded, and no much larger clone is one base off. The sample is drawn from a study of vaccination and CD4 T cells after COVID-19 (dated by TCRdb to the early 2020s). General notes on the study: Every convalescent patient had a positive nasal swab PCR test for SARS-CoV-2, with mild disease in 9 or 10 patients and severe disease in one. The convalescent cohort comprised six males and four females, including two Hispanic individuals, seven Caucasians, two Asians and one multiracial person. Two doses of either the Pfizer-BioNTech BNT162b2 vaccine (n=8) or the Moderna mRNA-1273 vaccine (n=2) were administered to participants. Post-COVID blood samples were collected from convalescent patients a median of roughly 100 days after diagnosis, with a range of roughly 30 to 170 days. Post-vaccine blood samples were collected a median of about 11 weeks after the second vaccine dose, ranging from roughly 12 to 250 days. Culture stimuli were overlapping spike peptide pools from SARS-CoV-2 and from the common cold coronaviruses HCoV-NL63, HCoV-OC43 and HCoV-229E. As controls, cultures received a CEFX viral epitope pool (the positive control), an HIV-1 Nef peptide pool (the negative control), or no peptide at all. In 10 COVID-19 convalescent patients and several infection-naive healthy vaccine recipients, researchers compared the spike-specific CD4+ TCR repertoire from before mRNA vaccination with the repertoire from after. Findings and caveats that apply to the study as a whole: The number of convalescent patients in the study was relatively small, and the study did not examine early timepoints following natural infection. In convalescent patients, nearly all vaccine-specific clones (304 of 307) were found to be mono-reactive for SARS-CoV-2 spike rather than cross-reactive with common cold coronaviruses. The median number of SARS-CoV-2-reactive clonotypes rose from 20 to 25 after infection to 38 after vaccination, but the change was not significant. In convalescent patients, a median approximately 83% of post-vaccine SARS-CoV-2-reactive clones were detected only after vaccination, and vaccine-specific priming was suggested by this finding.

The receptor library was made with PCR. At the Johns Hopkins FTIC core, DNA from the cultured CD4+ T cells underwent TCR sequencing with the Oncomine TCR Beta short-read assay. The QIAamp micro DNA kit was used to extract genomic DNA from the cultured CD4+ T cells. Oncomine TCR Beta libraries from cultured CD4+ T cells were pooled using unique dual indexes and sequenced on an Illumina iSeq 100. The original methods were these. Non-productive sequences were filtered out, and CDR3s that did not start with C, did not end with F or W, or were shorter than 7 amino acids were discarded. The MANAFEST web application was used to identify antigen-specific clonotypes by comparing peptide-stimulated wells against reference wells and other culture wells. For a clone to be called positive, the clone needed an FDR below 0.05, an odds ratio above 5, and a productive frequency above 0.1% in at least two of three replicate wells. Cross-reactive clonotypes were defined as significantly expanded in both SARS-CoV-2 spike wells and at least one common cold coronavirus spike condition. Levenshtein distances (stringdist) and unrooted phylogenetic trees (ape) in R version 3.6.1 were used to assess CDR3 homology. TCRdb redid the processing of the public reads, applying fastp at Q25 and MiXCR, and retained in-frame beta chains. Records with the same CDR3 protein are collapsed into one entry carrying the most frequent genes and DNA. The V and J calls, along with clone size, are taken from TCRdb and not from the paper's own processing. This sample lists some 15,000 distinct CDR3 sequences; around two fifths were detected once. The ten largest clonotypes hold about 15% of the sample.

From the cysteine up to the phenylalanine, the CDR3 has a length of 14 residues. The CDR3 DNA has 42 bases and is translated from base 1. V gives up 4 bases and J gives up 3 bases, and the segment between their germline ends measures 10 bases. CDR1 and CDR2 were assigned from the germline V gene as KGHSH and LQKENI. Interpreted using the paper, the treatment or condition label stands for: roughly 11-day PBMC culture with coronavirus spike peptide pools or control peptides (ViraFEST assay). The ViraFEST assay, used in the study, expanded antigen-specific T cells with peptide pools and then identified the expanded clonotypes through TCR sequencing. The positive SARS-CoV-2 PCR tests of the convalescent patients were dated from March to December 2020, before the Alpha, Beta and Delta variants emerged in the United States. Each well held 2.1 million or so PBMCs cultured in IMDM containing about 5% human AB serum and approximately 9.6 IU/ml IL-2, with 10 ug/ml peptide pools added. On days 3 and 7, half of the culture medium was replaced with fresh IL-2-containing medium. CD4+ T cells were isolated after roughly eleven days of culture through negative selection using the EasySep CD4+ T cell isolation kit. Ficoll-Paque Plus gradient centrifugation was used to isolate PBMCs from whole blood, and the isolated PBMCs were then either used fresh or cryopreserved at -140C. Each culture condition was generally run in triplicate wells.

The V and J genes are TRBV18 and TRBJ1-5; the D gene is possibly TRBD1, with 5 bases matching. The sequenced sample consisted of cultured CD4+ T cells from blood. This sequence originates from a human donor with COVID-19. The encoded CDR3 is CASSLRGDNQPQHF. The bases are TGTGCCAGCTCACTAAGGGGAGACAATCAGCCCCAGCATTTT. Where the CDR3 stops, the reference TRBV18 and TRBJ1-5 genes take over; the full variable domain is NAGVMQNPRHLVRRRGQEARLRCSPMKGHSHVYWYRQLPEEGLKFMVYLQKENIIDESGMPKERFSAEFPKEGPSILRIQQVVRGDSAAYFCASSLRGDNQPQHFGDGTRLSIL.